This TCR beta chain was obtained from a study of blood T cell repertoires in COVID-19 (dated by TCRdb to about 2020). With regard to the full study: Samples from collaborators originated in the United States, Italy and Spain and spanned both the acute and convalescent phases of COVID-19. The material from the prospective study consisted of cDNA or gDNA derived from T cells, B-cell-depleted T cells, or PBMCs. The dataset comprised deeply sampled blood TCRbeta repertoires from subjects exposed to, actively infected with, or recovered from COVID-19. The repertoires were released in a freely available public database meant as a resource for research on the immune response to SARS-CoV-2. The samples were drawn from two sources: the first 160 participants of the ongoing ImmuneRACE study, and fewer than 1,500 subjects contributed by 6 global collaborators. Nearly every sample came with metadata listing a de-identified subject ID, COVID-19 status, age in years and sex. HLA class I and class II types, where available, came from metadata supplied by the sample provider rather than from assay-based typing. Results the study describes overall, beyond this receptor: The quantity of clinical and demographic metadata differed by source and by participant and was supplied without curation.

Each collaborating institution followed its own protocols to collect whole blood in K2EDTA tubes. For TCRbeta analysis, collaborator samples were shipped as frozen whole blood, as isolated PBMCs, or as DNA extracted from either sample type. TCRbeta CDR3 regions were amplified from genomic DNA using the immunoSEQ Assay, a bias-controlled multiplex PCR. From the authors' description of their analysis: Within the assay, amplification of reference gene primers was used to estimate how many nucleated cells each sample contained. Sequence reads were collapsed and filtered to measure the absolute abundance of every unique TCRbeta CDR3 rearrangement. For each sample, productive Simpson clonality was calculated as the square root of Simpson's diversity index across productive rearrangements. Imported from immuneACCESS, the table was reduced by TCRdb to in-frame sequences with V and J called. These copies leave out some clones; in studies compared against another copy, an unresolved V gene accounts for under half, and the cause of the remainder is not known. V and J calls and clone size are given by that table; D and trimming were obtained from the DNA. Within this sample are roughly 97,000 clones, with approximately 87% of them counted one time only. Roughly 15% of the sample belongs to the ten largest clones.

This clone was observed once. Which antigen it targets is not known. Base qualities are not at hand, and no much larger clone is one base apart. Material: peripheral blood. The sequence came from a man aged 50 or older with acute or convalescent COVID-19.

The CDR3: CASSLSAGYEQYF. The nucleotide sequence is given as TGTGCCAGCAGTTTATCGGCGGGCTACGAGCAGTACTTC. The chain uses TRBV28 and TRBJ2-7; TRBD2 is a weak D gene call, 5 bases matching. The germline V gene specifies MDHEN as CDR1 and SYDVKM as CDR2. The trim is 1 base for V and 3 bases for J, with a gap of 7 bases between the germline ends. The CDR3 spans 13 residues, from the cysteine through the phenylalanine. The only DNA kept is the CDR3, 39 bases in frame from the first base.